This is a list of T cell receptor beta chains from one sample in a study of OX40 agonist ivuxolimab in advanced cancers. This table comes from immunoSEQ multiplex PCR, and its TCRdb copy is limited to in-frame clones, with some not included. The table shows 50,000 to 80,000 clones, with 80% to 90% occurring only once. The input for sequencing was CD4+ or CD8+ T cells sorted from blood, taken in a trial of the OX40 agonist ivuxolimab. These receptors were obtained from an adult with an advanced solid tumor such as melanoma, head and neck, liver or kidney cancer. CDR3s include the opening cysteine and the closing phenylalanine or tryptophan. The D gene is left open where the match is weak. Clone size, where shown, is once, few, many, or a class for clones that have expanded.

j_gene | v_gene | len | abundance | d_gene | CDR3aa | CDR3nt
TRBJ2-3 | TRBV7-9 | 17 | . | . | CASSFTGSASSTDTQYF | TGTGCCAGCAGCTTTACGGGGAGCGCTTCTAGCACAGATACGCAGTATTTT
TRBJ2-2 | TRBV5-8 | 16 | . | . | CASSLFGEKVTGELFF | TGTGCCAGCAGCTTGTTTGGGGAGAAGGTCACCGGGGAGCTGTTTTTT
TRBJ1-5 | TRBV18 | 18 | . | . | CASSPLGGGIGGYQPQHF | TGTGCCAGCTCACCACTAGGCGGGGGCATCGGAGGTTATCAGCCCCAGCATTTT
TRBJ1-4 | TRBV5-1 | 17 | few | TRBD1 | CASSLGQGLTKDEKLFF | TGCGCCAGCAGCTTAGGACAGGGGCTGACAAAGGACGAAAAACTGTTTTTT
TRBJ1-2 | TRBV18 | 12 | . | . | CASSPRDYGYTF | TGTGCCAGCTCACCACGAGATTATGGCTACACCTTC
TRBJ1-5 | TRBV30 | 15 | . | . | CAWSPGGQGNQPQHF | TGTGCCTGGAGTCCCGGGGGCCAAGGCAATCAGCCCCAGCATTTT
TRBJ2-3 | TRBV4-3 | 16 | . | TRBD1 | CASSQGGQPYTDTQYF | TGCGCCAGCAGCCAAGGGGGACAGCCATACACAGATACGCAGTATTTT
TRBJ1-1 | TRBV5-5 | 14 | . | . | CASSLNYLNTEAFF | TGTGCCAGCAGCTTGAATTACTTGAACACTGAAGCTTTCTTT
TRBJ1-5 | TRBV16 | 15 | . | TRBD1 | CASSQDRGDNQPQHF | TGTGCCAGCAGCCAAGACAGGGGGGACAATCAGCCCCAGCATTTT
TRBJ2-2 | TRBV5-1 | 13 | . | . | CASRPGNTGELFF | TGCGCCAGCCGGCCAGGTAACACCGGGGAGCTGTTTTTT
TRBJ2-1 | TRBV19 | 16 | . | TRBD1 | CASSIRDRGDYNEQFF | TGTGCCAGTAGTATCCGGGACAGGGGGGATTACAATGAGCAGTTCTTC
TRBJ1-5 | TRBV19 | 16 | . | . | CASSIERQVHVQPQHF | TGTGCCAGTAGTATAGAAAGACAGGTCCATGTTCAGCCCCAGCATTTT
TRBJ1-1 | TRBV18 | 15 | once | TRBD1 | CASSPRTGTNTEAFF | TGTGCCAGCTCACCTCGGACAGGGACGAACACTGAAGCTTTCTTT
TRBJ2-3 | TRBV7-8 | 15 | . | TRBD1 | CASSSRDRGTDTQYF | TGTGCCAGCAGCAGCCGGGACAGGGGCACAGATACGCAGTATTTT
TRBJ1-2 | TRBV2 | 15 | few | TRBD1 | CASSDSGQGFYGYTF | TGTGCCAGCAGTGATTCCGGACAGGGGTTCTATGGCTACACCTTC
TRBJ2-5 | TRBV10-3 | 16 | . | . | CAISPGQGGIVETQYF | TGTGCCATCAGCCCCGGACAGGGAGGGATTGTGGAGACCCAGTACTTC
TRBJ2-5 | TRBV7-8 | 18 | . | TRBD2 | CASSLESLIAGNQETQYF | TGTGCCAGCAGCTTAGAGAGTTTAATAGCGGGGAATCAAGAGACCCAGTACTTC
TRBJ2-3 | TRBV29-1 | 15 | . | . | CSVEHPGADTDTQYF | TGCAGCGTTGAACACCCGGGGGCGGACACAGATACGCAGTATTTT
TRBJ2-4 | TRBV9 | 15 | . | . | CASSRTERAKNIQYF | TGTGCCAGCAGCCGGACAGAAAGAGCCAAAAACATTCAGTACTTC
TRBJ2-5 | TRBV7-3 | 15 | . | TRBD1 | CASSSQGTGKETQYF | TGTGCCAGCAGCTCGCAGGGGACAGGGAAAGAGACCCAGTACTTC
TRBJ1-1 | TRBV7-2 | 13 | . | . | CASSLAGRTEAFF | TGTGCCAGCAGCTTAGCAGGGCGCACTGAAGCTTTCTTT
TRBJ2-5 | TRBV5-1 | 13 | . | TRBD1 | CASSRDREETQYF | TGCGCCAGCAGCAGAGACAGGGAAGAGACCCAGTACTTC
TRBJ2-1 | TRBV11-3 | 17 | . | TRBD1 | CASSLGTGGAGYNEQFF | TGTGCCAGCAGCTTAGGGACAGGGGGCGCGGGTTACAATGAGCAGTTCTTC
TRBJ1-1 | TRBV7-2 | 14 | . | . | CASSPMGGNTEAFF | TGTGCCAGCAGCCCTATGGGAGGGAACACTGAAGCTTTCTTT
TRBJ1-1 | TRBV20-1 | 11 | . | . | CISPMNTEAFF | TGCATTAGCCCTATGAACACTGAAGCTTTCTTT
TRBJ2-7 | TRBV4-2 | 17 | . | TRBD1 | CASSQGSMWTGSYEQYF | TGTGCCAGCAGCCAAGGTTCCATGTGGACAGGGTCCTACGAGCAGTACTTC
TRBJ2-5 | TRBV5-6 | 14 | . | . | CASSSVTGRETQYF | TGTGCCAGCAGCTCGGTGACAGGAAGGGAGACCCAGTACTTC
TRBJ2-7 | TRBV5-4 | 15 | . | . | CASSAVGENMYEQYF | TGTGCCAGCAGCGCGGTGGGGGAGAATATGTACGAGCAGTACTTC
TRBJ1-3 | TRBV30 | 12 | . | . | CAWKGSGNTIYF | TGTGCCTGGAAAGGCTCTGGAAACACCATATATTTT
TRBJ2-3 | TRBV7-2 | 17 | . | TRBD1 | CASSLGDRGSWADTQYF | TGTGCCAGCAGCTTAGGCGACAGGGGATCTTGGGCAGATACGCAGTATTTT
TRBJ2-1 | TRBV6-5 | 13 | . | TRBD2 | CASRAGLFHEQFF | TGTGCCAGCAGGGCGGGACTATTCCATGAGCAGTTCTTC
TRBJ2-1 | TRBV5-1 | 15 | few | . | CASSLPSGTYNEQFF | TGCGCCAGCAGCTTACCCAGCGGGACATACAATGAGCAGTTCTTC
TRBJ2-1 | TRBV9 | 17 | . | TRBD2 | CASSQGASGGLNNEQFF | TGTGCCAGCAGTCAGGGGGCTAGCGGGGGACTTAACAATGAGCAGTTCTTC
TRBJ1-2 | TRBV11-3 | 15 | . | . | CASSSPGGGAYGYTF | TGTGCCAGCAGCTCCCCCGGAGGGGGGGCCTATGGCTACACCTTC
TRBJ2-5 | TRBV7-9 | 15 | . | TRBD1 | CASSSGDREQETQYF | TGTGCCAGCAGCTCAGGGGACAGGGAACAAGAGACCCAGTACTTC
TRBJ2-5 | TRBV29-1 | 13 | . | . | CSVVLSGVETQYF | TGCAGCGTTGTTTTATCAGGGGTGGAGACCCAGTACTTC
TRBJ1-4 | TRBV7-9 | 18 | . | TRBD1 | CASSKGQGRAATNEKLFF | TGTGCCAGCAGCAAAGGACAGGGCCGAGCCGCAACTAATGAAAAACTGTTTTTT
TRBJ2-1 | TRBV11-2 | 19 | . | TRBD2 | CASSLVAGWVAGGRNEQFF | TGTGCCAGCAGCTTAGTGGCAGGGTGGGTAGCGGGGGGTCGGAATGAGCAGTTCTTC
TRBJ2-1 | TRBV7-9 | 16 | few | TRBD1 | CASSLGTGFSYNEQFF | TGTGCCAGCAGCTTAGGGACAGGGTTCTCCTACAATGAGCAGTTCTTC
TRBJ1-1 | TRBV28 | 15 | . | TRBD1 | CASRYTGGMNTEAFF | TGTGCCAGCAGGTATACAGGGGGAATGAACACTGAAGCTTTCTTT
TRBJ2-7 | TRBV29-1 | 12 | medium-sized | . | CSVEGRDYEQYF | TGCAGCGTTGAAGGTAGGGACTACGAGCAGTACTTC
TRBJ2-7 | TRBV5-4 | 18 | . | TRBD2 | CASSLRAGGSSYPYEQYF | TGTGCCAGCAGTCTCAGGGCGGGAGGGTCCTCTTACCCCTACGAGCAGTACTTC
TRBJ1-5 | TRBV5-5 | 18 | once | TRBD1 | CASSIRGSGTAYNQPQHF | TGTGCCAGCAGCATAAGAGGGTCCGGGACAGCTTACAATCAGCCCCAGCATTTT
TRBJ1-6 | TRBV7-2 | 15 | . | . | CASSLRGLTGSPLHF | TGTGCCAGCAGCTTACGGGGGTTGACCGGTTCACCCCTCCACTTT
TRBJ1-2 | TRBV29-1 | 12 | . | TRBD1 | CSVDRDRESYTF | TGCAGCGTTGATAGAGACAGGGAGAGCTACACCTTC
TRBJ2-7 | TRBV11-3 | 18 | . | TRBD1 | CASSPGRGWDRGYYEQYF | TGTGCCAGCAGCCCAGGTCGAGGTTGGGACAGGGGTTACTACGAGCAGTACTTC
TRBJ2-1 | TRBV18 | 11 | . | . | CASSPLDEQFF | TGTGCCAGCTCACCACTTGATGAGCAGTTCTTC
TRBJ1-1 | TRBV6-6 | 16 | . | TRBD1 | CASSYSPDRANTEAFF | TGTGCCAGCAGTTACTCCCCGGACAGGGCGAACACTGAAGCTTTCTTT
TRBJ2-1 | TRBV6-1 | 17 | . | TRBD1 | CASSELKGTGDYNEQFF | TGTGCCAGCAGTGAACTTAAAGGGACAGGGGACTACAATGAGCAGTTCTTC
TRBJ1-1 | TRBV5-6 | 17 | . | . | CASSLTEWRGLGTEAFF | TGTGCCAGCAGCTTGACAGAATGGAGGGGTTTAGGCACTGAAGCTTTCTTT